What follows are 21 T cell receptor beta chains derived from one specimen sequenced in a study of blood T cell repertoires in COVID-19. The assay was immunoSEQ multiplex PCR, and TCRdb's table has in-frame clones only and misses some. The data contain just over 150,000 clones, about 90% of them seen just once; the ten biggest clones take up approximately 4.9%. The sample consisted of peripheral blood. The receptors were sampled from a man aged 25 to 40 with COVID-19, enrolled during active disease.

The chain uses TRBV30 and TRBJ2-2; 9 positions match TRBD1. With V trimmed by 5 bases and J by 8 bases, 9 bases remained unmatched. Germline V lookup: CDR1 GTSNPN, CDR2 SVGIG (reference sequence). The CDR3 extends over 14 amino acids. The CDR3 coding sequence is TGTGCCTGGGGAGGAGGGACAGGGCTGGGGGAGCTGTTTTTT. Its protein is CAWGGGTGLGELFF.

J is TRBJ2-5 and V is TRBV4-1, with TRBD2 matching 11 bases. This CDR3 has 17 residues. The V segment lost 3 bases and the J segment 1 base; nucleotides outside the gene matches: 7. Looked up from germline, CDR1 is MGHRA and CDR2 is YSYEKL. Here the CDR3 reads CASSQSFGTSGQETQYF. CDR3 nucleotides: TGCGCCAGCAGCCAGTCCTTTGGGACTAGCGGCCAAGAGACCCAGTACTTC.

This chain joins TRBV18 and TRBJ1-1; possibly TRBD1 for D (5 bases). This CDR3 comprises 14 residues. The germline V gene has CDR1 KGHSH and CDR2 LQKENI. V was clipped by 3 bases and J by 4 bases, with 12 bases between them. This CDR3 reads CASSPSSRGTEAFF. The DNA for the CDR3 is TGTGCCAGCTCACCCTCCAGTAGGGGCACTGAAGCTTTCTTT.

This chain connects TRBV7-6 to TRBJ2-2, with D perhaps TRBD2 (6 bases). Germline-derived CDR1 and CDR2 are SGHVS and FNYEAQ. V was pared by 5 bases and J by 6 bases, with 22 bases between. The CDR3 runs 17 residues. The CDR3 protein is CASSQRPGLPLSGELFF. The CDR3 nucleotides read TGTGCCAGCAGCCAACGACCGGGACTTCCTCTGTCCGGGGAGCTGTTTTTT.

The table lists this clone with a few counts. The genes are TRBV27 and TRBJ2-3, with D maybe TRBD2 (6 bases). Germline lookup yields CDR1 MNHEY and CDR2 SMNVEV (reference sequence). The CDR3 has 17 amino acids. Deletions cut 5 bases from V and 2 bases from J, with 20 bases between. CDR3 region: CASSPNVGTPFTDTQYF. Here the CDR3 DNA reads TGTGCCAGCAGTCCAAACGTCGGGACTCCGTTCACAGATACGCAGTATTTT.

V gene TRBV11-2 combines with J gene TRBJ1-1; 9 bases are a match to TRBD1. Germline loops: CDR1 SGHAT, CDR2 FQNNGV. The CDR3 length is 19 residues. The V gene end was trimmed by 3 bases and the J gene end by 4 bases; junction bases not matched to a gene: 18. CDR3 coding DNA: TGTGCCAGCAGCTTTCTACGGACAGGGGCCGCACCCTTGGGCACTGAAGCTTTCTTT. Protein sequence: CASSFLRTGAAPLGTEAFF.

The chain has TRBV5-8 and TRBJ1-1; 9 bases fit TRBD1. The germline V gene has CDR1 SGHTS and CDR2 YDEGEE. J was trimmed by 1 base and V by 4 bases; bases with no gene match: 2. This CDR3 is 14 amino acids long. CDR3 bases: TGTGCCAGCAGCCGGACAGGGGCGAACACTGAAGCTTTCTTT. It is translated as CASSRTGANTEAFF.

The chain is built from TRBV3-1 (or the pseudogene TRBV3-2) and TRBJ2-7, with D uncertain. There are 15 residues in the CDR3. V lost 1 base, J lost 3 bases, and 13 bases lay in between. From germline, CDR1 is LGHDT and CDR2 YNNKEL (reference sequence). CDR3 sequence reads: CASSQARDLGYEQYF. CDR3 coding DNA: TGTGCCAGCAGCCAAGCCCGAGACTTGGGCTACGAGCAGTACTTC.

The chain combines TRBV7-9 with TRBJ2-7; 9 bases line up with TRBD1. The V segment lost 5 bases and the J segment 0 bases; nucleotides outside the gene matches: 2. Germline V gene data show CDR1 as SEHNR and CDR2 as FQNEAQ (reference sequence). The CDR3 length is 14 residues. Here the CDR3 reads CASSRTGDSYEQYF. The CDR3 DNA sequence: TGTGCCAGCAGCCGGACAGGGGACTCCTACGAGCAGTACTTC.

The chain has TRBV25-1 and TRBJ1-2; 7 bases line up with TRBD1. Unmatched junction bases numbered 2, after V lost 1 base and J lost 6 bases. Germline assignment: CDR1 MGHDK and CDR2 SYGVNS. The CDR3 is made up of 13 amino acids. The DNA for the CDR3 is TGTGCCAGCAGTGAATTCGGGACAGATGGCTACACCTTC. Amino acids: CASSEFGTDGYTF.

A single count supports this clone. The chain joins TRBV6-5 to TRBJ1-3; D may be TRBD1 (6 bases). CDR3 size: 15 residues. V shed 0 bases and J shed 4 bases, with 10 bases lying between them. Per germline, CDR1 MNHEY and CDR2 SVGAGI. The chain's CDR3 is CASSYSDRFGNTIYF. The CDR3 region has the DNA TGTGCCAGCAGTTACTCCGACAGGTTCGGAAACACCATATATTTT.

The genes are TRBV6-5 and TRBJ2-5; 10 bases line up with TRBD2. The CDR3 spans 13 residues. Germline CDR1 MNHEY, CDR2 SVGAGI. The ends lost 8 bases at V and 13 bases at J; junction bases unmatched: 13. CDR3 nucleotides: TGTGCCAGCTCGAAGGAGGCTAGCGGGGGTCCGTACTTC. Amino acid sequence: CASSKEASGGPYF.

The CDR3 region has the DNA TGCGCCAGCAGCTCGGGAGATCCTGGAAACACCATATATTTT. It specifies CASSSGDPGNTIYF. The V gene is TRBV5-1, the J gene TRBJ1-3; D call uncertain. Germline loops: CDR1 SGHRS, CDR2 YFSETQ. Trimming took off 3 bases at V and 2 bases at J, with 9 bases between the two ends. The CDR3 covers 14 residues. Using reference TRBV5-1 and TRBJ1-3 for the parts outside the CDR3, the full variable domain is KAGVTQTPRYLIKTRGQQVTLSCSPISGHRSVSWYQQTPGQGLQFLFEYFSETQRNKGNFPGRFSGRQFSNSRSEMNVSTLELGDSALYLCASSSGDPGNTIYFGEGSWLTVV.

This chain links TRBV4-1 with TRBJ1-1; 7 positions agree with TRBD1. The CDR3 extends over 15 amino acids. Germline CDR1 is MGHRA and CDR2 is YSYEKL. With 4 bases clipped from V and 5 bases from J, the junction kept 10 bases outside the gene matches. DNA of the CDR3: TGCGCCAGCAGCCCAGATGACAGGGTGGGGACTGAAGCTTTCTTT. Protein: CASSPDDRVGTEAFF.

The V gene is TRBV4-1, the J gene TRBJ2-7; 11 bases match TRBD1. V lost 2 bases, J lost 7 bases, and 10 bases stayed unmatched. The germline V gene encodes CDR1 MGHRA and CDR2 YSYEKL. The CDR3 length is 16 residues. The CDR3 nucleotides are TGCGCCAGCAGCCAACTGTCAGGACAGGGGGCGTGGGAGCAGTACTTC. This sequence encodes CASSQLSGQGAWEQYF.

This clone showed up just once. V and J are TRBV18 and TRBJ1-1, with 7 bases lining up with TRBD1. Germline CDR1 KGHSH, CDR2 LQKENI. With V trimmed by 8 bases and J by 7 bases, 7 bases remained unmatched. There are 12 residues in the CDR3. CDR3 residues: CASGLRDSEAFF. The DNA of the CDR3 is TGTGCCAGCGGACTGCGGGACAGTGAAGCTTTCTTT.

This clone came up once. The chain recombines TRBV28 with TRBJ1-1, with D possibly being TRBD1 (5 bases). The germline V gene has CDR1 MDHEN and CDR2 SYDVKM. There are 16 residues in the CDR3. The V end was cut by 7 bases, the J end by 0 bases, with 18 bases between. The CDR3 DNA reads TGTGCCAGCAACCGAGGCGGGGGAAGCATGAACACTGAAGCTTTCTTT. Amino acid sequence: CASNRGGGSMNTEAFF.

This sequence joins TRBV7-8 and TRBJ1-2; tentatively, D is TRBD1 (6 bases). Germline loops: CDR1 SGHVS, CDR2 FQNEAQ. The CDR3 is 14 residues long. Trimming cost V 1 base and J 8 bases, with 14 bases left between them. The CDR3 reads CASSLVGTDRGYTF. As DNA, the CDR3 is TGTGCCAGCAGCTTAGTCGGGACGGACAGAGGCTACACCTTC.

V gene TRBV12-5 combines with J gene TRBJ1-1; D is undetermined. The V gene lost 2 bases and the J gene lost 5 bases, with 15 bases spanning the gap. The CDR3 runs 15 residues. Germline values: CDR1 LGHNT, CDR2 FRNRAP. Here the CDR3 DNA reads TGTGCTAGTGGTTTGTTTTCCGGGGTAGGGACTGAAGCTTTCTTT. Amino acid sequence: CASGLFSGVGTEAFF.

CDR3 region: CASSPPGSGTFYEQYF. CDR3 coding DNA: TGTGCCAGCTCACCACCGGGAAGCGGGACATTTTACGAGCAGTACTTC. This chain connects TRBV18 to TRBJ2-7, with D possibly being TRBD2 (7 bases). CDR3 length equals 16 residues. Deletions cut 0 bases from V and 4 bases from J, with 16 bases between. Germline values: CDR1 KGHSH, CDR2 LQKENI.

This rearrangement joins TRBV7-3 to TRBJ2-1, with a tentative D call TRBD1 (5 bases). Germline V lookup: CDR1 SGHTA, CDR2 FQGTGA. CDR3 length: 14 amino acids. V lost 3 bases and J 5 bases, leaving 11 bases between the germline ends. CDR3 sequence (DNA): TGTGCCAGCAGCTTTGGTAGCAGGGACAATGAGCAGTTCTTC. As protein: CASSFGSRDNEQFF. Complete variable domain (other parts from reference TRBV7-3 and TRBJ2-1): GAGVSQTPSNKVTEKGKYVELRCDPISGHTALYWYRQSLGQGPEFLIYFQGTGAADDSGLPNDRFFAVRPEGSVSTLKIQRTERGDSAVYLCASSFGSRDNEQFFGPGTRLTVL.